This section outlines one T cell receptor beta chain sequence together with its context. The data were obtained in a study of shared clonotypes between healthy human individuals. This table comes from immunoSEQ multiplex PCR, and its TCRdb copy is limited to in-frame clones, with some not included. The table lists around 1,100,000 clones, approximately 77% of them singletons, with 0.89% in the top ten. V lost 6 bases and J 0 bases, leaving 12 bases between the germline ends. CDR3 size: 15 residues. CDR1 is MDHEN, CDR2 SYDVKM, per germline. Healthy HIV-negative adults with no recent acute infections or vaccinations were recruited as donors. Within Nashville, Tennessee resided all donors, each a Caucasian adult.

The sequenced sample was memory CD4+ T cells from PBMCs. Subset denoted: CD45RA-negative fraction. This chain joins TRBV28 and TRBJ2-4; unclear D gene. The clonotype originates from a man between 18 and 29 years old in good health. Some clones in this sample may be carry-over from other donors' samples. This CDR3 is CASSPQVVAKNIQYF. CDR3 DNA sequence: TGTGCCAGCAGCCCGCAGGTCGTAGCCAAAAACATTCAGTACTTC.